This T cell receptor (beta chain) was sequenced for a study of CD8+CD57+ T cells in acquired aplastic anemia. Details on this clonotype: Germline is not matched at one junction end, which may reflect a read error.

The template for TCR beta VDJ and CDR3 sequence profiling was genomic DNA. TCRdb reanalysed the reads using MiXCR and keeps one entry per CDR3 protein. Of hundreds of thousands of distinct CDR3 sequences detected, about 70% appear once; the ten largest clones hold 3.5% to 4.5%. Germline V CDR1 and CDR2: SGHTA, FQGNSA. This CDR3 is 13 amino acids long. Sample: sorted CD4+, CD8+, or CD8+CD57+ T cells (not recorded which) from PBMCs. The sequence was obtained from a human donor in good health, serving as a control. The chain links TRBV7-2 to TRBJ1-5, with no clear D. The CDR3 nucleotides are TGTGCCAGCAGCCAAGTTGTCGATCAACCCCAGCATTTT. This codes for CASSQVVDQPQHF.